The 23 T cell receptor beta chains listed next were all sequenced from one sample in a study of T cell responses to AZD1222 COVID-19 vaccine. Repertoires were generated with immunoSEQ multiplex PCR, while TCRdb's copy carries only in-frame clones and drops some. This table holds approximately 42,000 clones, 88% found once. The sample consisted of peripheral blood, taken 28 days after the second AZD1222 dose. These receptors came from an adult who received the AZD1222 COVID-19 vaccine.

This chain links TRBV3-1 (or the pseudogene TRBV3-2) with TRBJ1-1; perhaps TRBD1 as D (6 bases). Germline CDR1 is LGHDT and CDR2 is YNNKEL (reference sequence). V lost 2 bases and J lost 3, with 10 bases in between. The CDR3 runs 14 residues. CDR3 amino acids: CASSQKDRHTEAFF. The CDR3 coding sequence is TGTGCCAGCAGCCAAAAGGACAGACACACTGAAGCTTTCTTT.

The V gene is TRBV9, the J gene TRBJ1-5; possible D gene TRBD1, 6 bases. V lost 3 bases to trimming and J lost 4 bases, with 8 bases between them. The length of the CDR3 is 13 residues. Germline V gives CDR1 SGDLS, CDR2 YYNGEE. In DNA form, the CDR3 reads TGTGCCAGCAGCGCTGGACAGAATCAGCCCCAGCATTTT. Its translation: CASSAGQNQPQHF.

The DNA for the CDR3 is TGTGCCAGCAGCAAAACTCCGGGGATCCCCTACGAGCAGTACTTC. It yields the protein CASSKTPGIPYEQYF. V usage is TRBV7-9 and J usage is TRBJ2-7; maybe TRBD2 (5 bases). The CDR3 contains 15 residues. V lost 5 bases, J lost 2 bases, and 16 bases lay in between. Looked up from germline, CDR1 is SEHNR and CDR2 is FQNEAQ (reference sequence).

The chain carries TRBV2 and TRBJ1-5; TRBD1 matches at 7 bases. CDR1 SNHLY and CDR2 FYNNEI come from the germline V gene. V lost 8 bases, J lost 6 bases, and 7 bases stayed unmatched. This CDR3 is 13 amino acids long. CDR3 amino acids: CASATGFGQPQHF. DNA for the CDR3: TGTGCCAGCGCGACAGGGTTTGGTCAGCCCCAGCATTTT.

V gene TRBV5-1 combines with J gene TRBJ1-3, with a tentative D call TRBD1 (5 bases). Germline values: CDR1 SGHRS, CDR2 YFSETQ. The CDR3 is 14 amino acids. Between the trimmed V and J ends, which lost 0 bases and 1 base, there was a span of 5 bases. The CDR3 sequence is CASSLGQSGNTIYF. The CDR3 region has the DNA TGCGCCAGCAGCTTGGGACAGTCTGGAAACACCATATATTTT.

The chain combines TRBV23-1 with TRBJ1-5; 8 nucleotides line up with TRBD1. TRBV23-1 is placed among ORFs of uncertain function. V was clipped by 0 bases and J by 6 bases; unmatched bases: 7. The CDR3 has 16 residues. The CDR3 is CASSQSGTGGAQPQHF. The CDR3 DNA reads TGCGCCAGCAGTCAATCGGGGACAGGAGGGGCTCAGCCCCAGCATTTT.

A single count supports this clone. V usage is TRBV12-3 or TRBV12-4 and J usage is TRBJ2-7; D not resolved. This CDR3 comprises 13 residues. V was shortened by 0 bases and J by 2 bases, with 5 bases between the two germline ends. DNA for the CDR3: TGTGCCAGCAGTTTAGCCAGTCCCTACGAGCAGTACTTC. As protein: CASSLASPYEQYF.

This clone came up a few times. The chain combines TRBV29-1 with TRBJ2-7; tentatively, D is TRBD1 (6 bases). Trimming shortened V by 7 bases and J by 4 bases, and 23 bases separated the two germline ends. The CDR3 runs to 15 residues. Germline CDR1 is SQVTM and CDR2 is ANQGSEA. CDR3: CSALSTGYYGYEQYF. For the CDR3, the DNA is TGCAGCGCTTTATCGACAGGATATTACGGGTACGAGCAGTACTTC.

The J gene is TRBJ1-6, the V gene TRBV5-1; TRBD1 might be the D (5 bases). Trimming shortened V by 5 bases and J by 4 bases, and 7 bases separated the two germline ends. CDR1 and CDR2 from the germline V gene are SGHRS and YFSETQ. The CDR3 loop spans 13 amino acids. In nucleotides, the CDR3 is TGCGCCAGCAGGGAGGGGTATAATTCACCCCTCCACTTT. This gives the protein CASREGYNSPLHF.

The chain uses TRBV21-1 and TRBJ2-7; the table's D call of TRBD1 was not tested on the DNA. TRBV21-1 counts as a pseudogene. CDR3 size: 13 residues. The CDR3 sequence: CAWVTGSSYEQYF. CDR3 bases: TGTGCCTGGGTGACAGGGAGCTCCTACGAGCAGTACTTC.

J is TRBJ1-1 and V is TRBV10-3; D might be TRBD1 (6 bases). CDR3 length: 12 amino acids. Germline CDR1 and CDR2: ENHRY and SYGVKD. The ends were cut back, 10 bases at V and 1 base at J, with 10 bases in the middle. The CDR3 bases are TGTGCCAGCCGGGGACAGAACACTGAAGCTTTCTTT. Encoded protein: CASRGQNTEAFF.

This clone was counted a single time. J is TRBJ1-1 and V is TRBV3-1 (or the pseudogene TRBV3-2); 9 nucleotides match TRBD1. This CDR3 has 13 residues. CDR1 LGHDT and CDR2 YNNKEL come from the germline V gene (reference sequence). Trimming took 6 bases from V and 5 from J; bases not matched to a gene: 4. DNA of the CDR3: TGTGCCAGCAGTGGACAGGGGAGGACTGAAGCTTTCTTT. It is translated as CASSGQGRTEAFF.

A single count supports this clone. J is TRBJ1-5 and V is TRBV2; TRBD1 is a possible D gene (6 bases). The CDR3 contains 15 residues. Germline V gene lookup returns CDR1 SNHLY and CDR2 FYNNEI. Trimming took 2 bases from V and 9 from J, leaving 17 bases between them. The CDR3 here is CASSESDQGIRPQHF. Here the CDR3 DNA reads TGTGCCAGCAGTGAAAGTGACCAGGGGATAAGGCCCCAGCATTTT.

The chain carries TRBV10-1 and TRBJ1-5, with D possibly matching TRBD1 (6 bases). The V and J ends lost 10 bases and 3 bases respectively, with 13 bases between them. The CDR3 contains 13 residues. Germline assignment: CDR1 WNHNN and CDR2 SYGVQD (reference sequence). The CDR3 loop is CANPTGNNQPQHF. The CDR3 DNA reads TGCGCCAACCCTACAGGGAACAATCAGCCCCAGCATTTT.

There are a few counts of this clone. V and J are TRBV7-2 and TRBJ2-1; D is ambiguous. This CDR3 contains 11 residues. Trimming pared 5 bases from V and 7 bases from J, leaving 6 bases between. The germline V gene has CDR1 SGHTA and CDR2 FQGNSA. CDR3 nucleotides: TGTGCCAGCAGCACACGAAATGAGCAGTTCTTC. This translates into CASSTRNEQFF.

The chain employs TRBV3-1 (or the pseudogene TRBV3-2) and TRBJ1-5; D is ambiguous. V gave up 0 bases and J gave up 9 bases, with 15 bases separating them. The germline V gene has CDR1 LGHDT and CDR2 YNNKEL (reference sequence). The CDR3 is made up of 15 amino acids. CDR3 amino acids: CASSQEKRSCGPQHF. CDR3 DNA: TGTGCCAGCAGCCAAGAGAAGCGCAGCTGTGGGCCCCAGCATTTT.

The table lists this clone with a count of one. The chain combines TRBV6-5 with TRBJ1-6; D is perhaps TRBD1 (5 bases). Germline V lookup: CDR1 MNHEY, CDR2 SVGAGI. The ends were cut back, 6 bases at V and 0 bases at J, with 9 bases in the middle. The length of the CDR3 is 15 residues. CDR3 nucleotide sequence: TGTGCCAGCAGAACGGGACCCTCCTATAATTCACCCCTCCACTTT. Its translation is CASRTGPSYNSPLHF.

The gene calls are TRBV10-3 and TRBJ1-1; D call uncertain. Trimming took 0 bases from V and 1 from J, leaving 6 bases between them. The CDR3 has 14 amino acids. CDR1 is ENHRY, CDR2 SYGVKD, per germline. The CDR3: CAISESGENTEAFF. The CDR3 DNA is TGTGCCATCAGTGAGTCCGGGGAGAACACTGAAGCTTTCTTT.

The chain is built from TRBV13 and TRBJ2-7; 10 bases fit TRBD2. This CDR3 is built from 17 residues. Germline V gives CDR1 PRHDT, CDR2 FYEKMQ (reference sequence). J lost 0 bases, V lost 0 bases, and 5 bases had no gene match. CDR3 loop: CASSLGWASGSSYEQYF. As DNA, the CDR3 is TGTGCCAGCAGCTTAGGCTGGGCTAGCGGGAGCTCCTACGAGCAGTACTTC.

The rearrangement joins TRBV27 to TRBJ1-2; 7 nucleotides align to TRBD1. Germline V gene lookup returns CDR1 MNHEY and CDR2 SMNVEV (reference sequence). This CDR3 has 14 residues. With V trimmed by 3 bases and J by 2 bases, 3 bases remained unmatched. The CDR3: CASSLQGGNYGYTF. The CDR3 bases are TGTGCCAGCAGTTTGCAAGGGGGCAACTATGGCTACACCTTC.

The CDR3 region has the DNA TGTGCCAGCAGTGAAGCGCGCAGGAAACAAGAGACCCAGTACTTC. This sequence encodes CASSEARRKQETQYF. The chain uses TRBV2 and TRBJ2-5; D is ambiguous. V lost 0 bases and J lost 2, with 10 bases in between. Germline assignment: CDR1 SNHLY and CDR2 FYNNEI. The CDR3 has 15 residues.

V is TRBV11-1 and J is TRBJ2-7; 13 bases agree with TRBD2. This CDR3 spans 15 amino acids. From germline, CDR1 is SGHAT and CDR2 FQDESV (reference sequence). V gave up 5 bases and J gave up 4 bases; unmatched junction bases: 5. The CDR3 DNA reads TGTGCCAGCAGCCCCTGGACTAGCGGGAGTTACGAGCAGTACTTC. Residues: CASSPWTSGSYEQYF.

This chain connects TRBV4-1 to TRBJ2-7; a weak D match, TRBD2 (5 bases). The germline V gene has CDR1 MGHRA and CDR2 YSYEKL. The CDR3 is 15 residues long. V lost 0 bases to trimming and J lost 3 bases, with 12 bases between them. CDR3 sequence (DNA): TGCGCCAGCAGCCAAGATTTGGCGGGTTTCTACGAGCAGTACTTC. It is translated as CASSQDLAGFYEQYF.